This T cell receptor beta chain was identified in a study of blood T cell repertoires in COVID-19. V shed 3 bases and J 3 bases; nucleotides not matched to a gene: 12. Germline lookup yields CDR1 SGHRS and CDR2 YFSETQ. There are 17 residues in the CDR3. Only in-frame clones appear in the TCRdb table, and some are missing; sequencing was by immunoSEQ multiplex PCR. The sample gives around 80,000 clones, about 83% of which show up once; 9% to 10% is in the top ten. J is TRBJ1-3 and V is TRBV5-1; 7 bases are shared with TRBD1. This receptor was identified in a human donor in a cohort sampled during active COVID-19. The sequencing input was peripheral blood. This CDR3 is CASSYSFTGAGGNTIYF. CDR3 nucleotide sequence: TGCGCCAGCAGCTACAGCTTTACAGGGGCTGGTGGAAACACCATATATTTT.